The following is a TCR beta chain sequence with its context. The data are from a study of blood T cell repertoires in COVID-19. Study-wide context: The origin of the acute and convalescent COVID-19 samples was the United States, Italy and Spain. T cells, B-cell-depleted T cells, or PBMCs supplied cDNA or gDNA.

In the original analysis: Estimation of nucleated cell counts was performed using reference gene primer amplification. Sequencing was performed with immunoSEQ multiplex PCR; in TCRdb, only in-frame clones are kept and a portion is missing. Clone size and V and J calls were adopted from that table, with D and trimming inferred from the DNA. The sample contains about 200,000 clones, approximately 86% of which appear only once. This CDR3 spans 13 amino acids. V was pared by 5 bases and J by 3 bases, with 7 bases of the junction left unmatched. Germline-derived CDR1 and CDR2 are GTSNPN and SVGIG (reference sequence).

This chain uses TRBV30 with TRBJ2-7; 7 nucleotides align to TRBD2. Source material: peripheral blood. This receptor was obtained from a man between 18 and 35 years old with active or convalescent COVID-19. The CDR3 is CAWFGGLVYEQYF. Written as DNA, the CDR3 is TGTGCCTGGTTCGGGGGGTTAGTCTACGAGCAGTACTTC.